These 23 T cell receptor beta chains were sequenced from one sample in a study of cytomegalovirus exposure and HLA in healthy donors. This PCR relied on a set of 60 Vbeta primers and 13 Jbeta primers. TCRdb's table, derived via immunoSEQ multiplex PCR, lists solely in-frame clones and lacks some. The sample includes roughly 150,000 clones, 75% of them seen just once. Sequenced: PBMCs. All receptors derive from a woman in her fifties or sixties in good health and CMV-seropositive.

This clone was recorded a few times. The chain is built from TRBV7-3 and TRBJ2-3; D might be TRBD2 (5 bases). The CDR3 spans 14 residues. V gave up 5 bases and J gave up 1 base, with 10 bases separating them. CDR1 and CDR2 (germline): SGHTA, FQGTGA. In DNA, the CDR3 is TGTGCCAGCAGCCCAAGCGGACGCACAGATACGCAGTATTTT. Translation gives CASSPSGRTDTQYF. The complete variable domain, with remaining parts taken from reference TRBV7-3 and TRBJ2-3, reads GAGVSQTPSNKVTEKGKYVELRCDPISGHTALYWYRQSLGQGPEFLIYFQGTGAADDSGLPNDRFFAVRPEGSVSTLKIQRTERGDSAVYLCASSPSGRTDTQYFGPGTRLTVL.

The chain has TRBV5-5 and TRBJ2-5; a possible D gene is TRBD2 (6 bases). From germline, CDR1 is SGHKS and CDR2 YYEKEE (reference sequence). This CDR3 has 15 residues. V lost 2 bases to trimming and J lost 9 bases, with 20 bases between them. In DNA, the CDR3 is TGTGCCAGCAGCTTCGATCGCGAGGGCGGGGAGGCCCAGTACTTC. This translates into CASSFDREGGEAQYF.

V and J are TRBV5-4 and TRBJ2-1, with a tentative D call TRBD2 (6 bases). The CDR3 is made up of 16 amino acids. Germline V gene data show CDR1 as SGHNT and CDR2 as YYREEE (reference sequence). V lost 1 base and J 0 bases, leaving 11 bases between the germline ends. The CDR3 nucleotides are TGTGCCAGCAGCTTGTTGTGGCGGGACTCCTACAATGAGCAGTTCTTC. Its translation: CASSLLWRDSYNEQFF.

The rearrangement joins TRBV2 to TRBJ2-5; D is possibly TRBD2 (7 bases). Trimming removed 8 bases from V and 3 bases from J, with 16 bases in between. The CDR3 totals 14 residues. In germline, CDR1 is SNHLY, CDR2 FYNNEI. CDR3 bases: TGTGCCAGCTCCCGGAGGGGGGGCAAAGAGACCCAGTACTTC. This encodes CASSRRGGKETQYF.

This chain links TRBV27 with TRBJ1-2, with 8 bases matching TRBD1. Per the germline V gene, CDR1 is MNHEY and CDR2 is SMNVEV (reference sequence). This CDR3 contains 16 residues. V lost 5 bases and J lost 4; bases outside the gene matches: 12. The CDR3 reads CASSPRSTGGPYGYTF. CDR3 DNA: TGTGCCAGCAGTCCCCGAAGTACAGGGGGGCCCTATGGCTACACCTTC.

The chain links TRBV18 to TRBJ1-1, with D perhaps matching TRBD1 (5 bases). Trimming removed 8 bases at V and 10 bases at J, with 23 bases between. Germline CDR1 KGHSH, CDR2 LQKENI. CDR3 length equals 14 residues. Here the CDR3 reads CASTGGVMGLGAFF. The DNA for the CDR3 is TGTGCCAGCACTGGGGGGGTCATGGGCCTTGGAGCTTTCTTT.

This rearrangement joins TRBV18 to TRBJ2-5; no clear D gene. Germline V gives CDR1 KGHSH, CDR2 LQKENI. The CDR3 is 13 residues long. V was clipped by 2 bases and J by 3 bases, with 7 bases between them. The CDR3 is CASSPNTKETQYF. CDR3 sequence (DNA): TGTGCCAGCTCACCAAACACAAAAGAGACCCAGTACTTC.

This CDR3 is CASSHRTSGGPGNEQFF. Here the CDR3 DNA reads TGTGCCAGCAGCCACAGGACTAGCGGGGGGCCGGGCAATGAGCAGTTCTTC. The chain has TRBV7-7 and TRBJ2-1, with 14 bases lining up with TRBD2. The V segment lost 5 bases and the J segment 6 bases; nucleotides outside the gene matches: 9. CDR1 SSHAT and CDR2 FNYEAQ come from the germline V gene (reference sequence). This CDR3 region has 17 residues.

In DNA form, the CDR3 reads TGTGCCACCAGCACCCCTCCGGGTCTGGGCAAAAACATTCAGTACTTC. It is translated as CATSTPPGLGKNIQYF. This chain joins TRBV15 and TRBJ2-4; D gene unclear. CDR1 and CDR2 from the germline V gene are LNHNV and YYDKDF (reference sequence). V lost 4 bases and J 3 bases, leaving 16 bases between the germline ends. The CDR3 extends over 16 amino acids. The full variable domain, completed using reference TRBV15 and TRBJ2-4, is DAMVIQNPRYQVTQFGKPVTLSCSQTLNHNVMYWYQQKSSQAPKLLFHYYDKDFNNEADTPDNFQSRRPNTSFCFLDIRSPGLGDTAMYLCATSTPPGLGKNIQYFGAGTRLSVL.

The rearrangement joins TRBV11-2 to TRBJ1-1; 8 bases line up with TRBD1. Germline assignment: CDR1 SGHAT and CDR2 FQNNGV. V lost 5 bases and J lost 6; bases outside the gene matches: 5. The CDR3 covers 13 residues. The CDR3 here is CASSLTTGAEAFF. The DNA of the CDR3 is TGTGCCAGCAGCCTCACGACAGGGGCTGAAGCTTTCTTT.

The J gene is TRBJ2-7, the V gene TRBV4-1; 7 bases agree with TRBD2. This CDR3 has 16 residues. The germline CDR1 and CDR2 sequences are MGHRA and YSYEKL. J was trimmed by 3 bases and V by 1 base; bases with no gene match: 9. The CDR3 loop is CASSQGKRGGFYEQYF. As DNA, the CDR3 is TGCGCCAGCAGCCAAGGAAAACGCGGGGGATTCTACGAGCAGTACTTC.

The J gene is TRBJ2-7, the V gene TRBV5-6; the D gene is possibly TRBD1 (5 bases). CDR3 length equals 12 residues. The V end lost 7 bases, the J end lost 1 base, and 9 bases lay between the germline ends. The germline V gene encodes CDR1 SGHDT and CDR2 YYEEEE. Written as DNA, the CDR3 is TGTGCCAGCCAGGGTGATTCCTACGAGCAGTACTTC. This gives the protein CASQGDSYEQYF. The whole variable domain, remainder taken from reference TRBV5-6 and TRBJ2-7, is DAGVTQSPTHLIKTRGQQVTLRCSPKSGHDTVSWYQQALGQGPQFIFQYYEEEERQRGNFPDRFSGHQFPNYSSELNVNALLLGDSALYLCASQGDSYEQYFGPGTRLTVT.

Only one count was recorded for this clone. The chain uses TRBV5-1 and TRBJ1-4; D perhaps matches TRBD1 (6 bases). CDR3 length equals 14 residues. Looked up from germline, CDR1 is SGHRS and CDR2 is YFSETQ. V was clipped by 7 bases and J by 5 bases, with 15 bases between them. CDR3 in DNA: TGCGCCAGCTCCCTGACGGGGGGCAATGAAAAACTGTTTTTT. This gives the protein CASSLTGGNEKLFF.

The V gene is TRBV10-1, the J gene TRBJ2-7, with TRBD2 as a possible D gene (5 bases). V was clipped by 10 bases and J by 2 bases, with 24 bases between them. Germline V gives CDR1 WNHNN, CDR2 SYGVQD (reference sequence). This CDR3 has 16 amino acids. The CDR3 reads CANLQLIPRAPYEQYF. Written as DNA, the CDR3 is TGCGCCAACCTCCAGTTAATACCGAGGGCACCCTACGAGCAGTACTTC.

With respect to this clone: An end of the junction differs from the germline gene, which may be a read error. The V and J genes are TRBV6-5 and TRBJ2-2; possible D gene TRBD2, 5 bases. Germline V gene sequence: CDR1 MNHEY, CDR2 SVGAGI. The CDR3 is 14 amino acids. The DNA for the CDR3 is TGTGCCAGCAGGCAGTCAGCTTGGCCCGGGAAGCTGTTTTTT. This sequence encodes CASRQSAWPGKLFF.

This chain uses TRBV5-1 with TRBJ2-5, with a weak D call TRBD2 (7 bases). Germline V gives CDR1 SGHRS, CDR2 YFSETQ. The germline V and J ends were trimmed by 6 bases and 4 bases, with 13 bases remaining between them. The CDR3 covers 13 residues. The CDR3 reads CASMSGGRETQYF. The CDR3 nucleotides read TGCGCCAGCATGTCCGGGGGGCGAGAGACCCAGTACTTC.

The chain joins TRBV2 to TRBJ1-1, with D hard to call. V lost 4 bases and J lost 1, with 7 bases in between. The CDR3 totals 13 residues. The V gene's germline CDR1 is SNHLY and CDR2 FYNNEI. CDR3 loop: CASSATRNTEAFF. CDR3 DNA: TGTGCCAGCAGTGCGACAAGGAACACTGAAGCTTTCTTT.

This chain links TRBV18 with TRBJ2-7, with D unresolved. The germline CDR1 and CDR2 sequences are KGHSH and LQKENI. The CDR3 spans 12 residues. V lost 6 bases and J 0 bases, leaving 6 bases between the germline ends. As DNA, the CDR3 is TGTGCCAGCTCGTCCCTCTCCTACGAGCAGTACTTC. This sequence encodes CASSSLSYEQYF.

The gene calls are TRBV19 and TRBJ2-2; D is unclear. The CDR3 sequence is 16 residues long. The germline V gene encodes CDR1 LNHDA and CDR2 SQIVND (reference sequence). V lost 2 bases and J lost 4, with 14 bases in between. CDR3: CASSIWAQLGTGELFF. CDR3 bases: TGTGCCAGTAGTATATGGGCCCAACTGGGCACCGGGGAGCTGTTTTTT.

Remarks on this clone: Mismatch with germline at one junction end may stem from a read error. This chain joins TRBV5-1 and TRBJ1-2; no clear D. Germline CDR1 SGHRS, CDR2 YFSETQ. The CDR3 runs 14 residues. CDR3 region: CASRLDGANYGYTF. The DNA of the CDR3 is TGCGCCAGCAGATTGGACGGAGCTAACTATGGCTACACCTTC. Variable domain in full (rest from reference TRBV5-1 and TRBJ1-2): KAGVTQTPRYLIKTRGQQVTLSCSPISGHRSVSWYQQTPGQGLQFLFEYFSETQRNKGNFPGRFSGRQFSNSRSEMNVSTLELGDSALYLCASRLDGANYGYTFGSGTRLTVV.

The rearrangement joins TRBV30 to TRBJ2-3; possible D gene TRBD2, 5 bases. This CDR3 has 16 amino acids. The V gene lost 3 bases and the J gene lost 5 bases, with 21 bases spanning the gap. Germline loops: CDR1 GTSNPN, CDR2 SVGIG (reference sequence). CDR3 DNA sequence: TGTGCCTGGAGGGGAGATTTCGGGGTAATTGTAGATACGCAGTATTTT. Translating it yields CAWRGDFGVIVDTQYF. The whole variable domain, remainder taken from reference TRBV30 and TRBJ2-3, is SQTIHQWPATLVQPVGSPLSLECTVEGTSNPNLYWYRQAAGRGLQLLFYSVGIGQISSEVPQNLSASRPQDRQFILSSKKLLLSDSGFYLCAWRGDFGVIVDTQYFGPGTRLTVL.

The chain carries TRBV4-1 and TRBJ1-4; 9 nucleotides match TRBD1. Germline-derived CDR1 and CDR2 are MGHRA and YSYEKL. This CDR3 has 15 residues. The J segment lost 8 bases and the V segment lost 2 bases, leaving 6 bases of the junction unmatched. The CDR3 reads CASSQKDRGGEKLFF. The CDR3 DNA is TGCGCCAGCAGCCAAAAGGACAGGGGAGGAGAAAAACTGTTTTTT.

CDR3 region: CASSLPPGLAGGDRFF. Written as DNA, the CDR3 is TGTGCCAGCAGCCTTCCCCCTGGACTAGCGGGGGGGGACCGGTTCTTC. The chain links TRBV7-8 to TRBJ2-1, with 15 bases lining up with TRBD2. Trimming at V came to 5 bases and at J to 15 bases, leaving 14 bases not matched to a gene. This CDR3 is built from 16 residues. The V gene's germline CDR1 is SGHVS and CDR2 FQNEAQ.